These T cell receptor beta chains were read from a single sample in a study of shared clonotypes between healthy human individuals. The assay was immunoSEQ multiplex PCR, and TCRdb's table has in-frame clones only and misses some. Of approximately 1,000,000 clones listed, approximately 78% are singletons. The sequenced sample was memory CD4+ T cells from PBMCs. Receptor source: a man between 18 and 35 years old in good health. Some clones in this sample may be carry-over from other donors' samples. CDR3s include the opening cysteine and the closing phenylalanine or tryptophan. The order of the fields is D gene, J gene, V gene, clone size, CDR3 protein, CDR3 DNA. D genes are given only for firm matches. Some rows mark clone size as missing; the rest say once, few, many or name a class of expanded clone.

D: TRBD2
J: TRBJ2-5
V: TRBV14
size: few
CDR3: CASSQLLAGVETQYF
DNA: TGTGCCAGCAGCCAATTACTAGCGGGAGTAGAGACCCAGTACTTC

D: .
J: TRBJ2-1
V: TRBV7-2
size: .
CDR3: CASSLGLALAYNEQFF
DNA: TGTGCCAGCAGCTTAGGCCTAGCGCTCGCCTACAATGAGCAGTTCTTC

D: .
J: TRBJ1-1
V: TRBV28
size: .
CDR3: CASSPPGRANTEAFF
DNA: TGTGCCAGCAGCCCACCTGGGAGGGCGAACACTGAAGCTTTCTTT

D: .
J: TRBJ2-7
V: TRBV5-1
size: .
CDR3: CASSLGQVGDEQYF
DNA: TGCGCCAGCAGCTTGGGACAGGTTGGCGACGAGCAGTACTTC

D: TRBD2
J: TRBJ2-1
V: TRBV28
size: few
CDR3: CASSLGAGGVNEQFF
DNA: TGTGCCAGCAGTTTGGGAGCGGGAGGCGTAAATGAGCAGTTCTTC

D: .
J: TRBJ2-5
V: TRBV5-5
size: .
CDR3: CASSYPGGGGETQYF
DNA: TGTGCCAGCAGCTACCCTGGCGGGGGCGGGGAGACCCAGTACTTC

D: .
J: TRBJ1-5
V: TRBV28
size: .
CDR3: CASAKRMGHFNQPQHF
DNA: TGTGCCAGCGCTAAAAGGATGGGACACTTCAATCAGCCCCAGCATTTT

D: .
J: TRBJ2-1
V: TRBV4-3
size: .
CDR3: CASTRDFLIEDEQFF
DNA: TGCGCCAGCACGCGGGACTTTTTAATAGAGGATGAGCAGTTCTTC

D: .
J: TRBJ2-4
V: TRBV6-1
size: many
CDR3: CATQARAKNIQYF
DNA: TGTGCCACCCAGGCTAGGGCCAAAAACATTCAGTACTTC

D: TRBD1
J: TRBJ2-7
V: TRBV28
size: .
CDR3: CAWGQGDAYEQYF
DNA: TGTGCCTGGGGACAGGGAGACGCCTACGAGCAGTACTTC

D: TRBD1
J: TRBJ2-2
V: TRBV15
size: once
CDR3: CATSGPTGRSNTGELFF
DNA: TGTGCCACCAGCGGACCGACAGGGCGATCGAACACCGGGGAGCTGTTTTTT

D: .
J: TRBJ1-5
V: TRBV19
size: few
CDR3: CASSTPGLQGPQHF
DNA: TGTGCCAGTAGTACCCCGGGGCTCCAGGGGCCCCAGCATTTT

D: .
J: TRBJ2-1
V: TRBV7-2
size: once
CDR3: CASSSQSRGEQFF
DNA: TGTGCCAGCAGCTCCCAAAGCCGCGGTGAGCAGTTCTTC

D: .
J: TRBJ2-2
V: TRBV4-3
size: .
CDR3: CASSQENTGEWAGELFF
DNA: TGCGCCAGCAGCCAAGAGAATACGGGGGAATGGGCCGGGGAGCTGTTTTTT

D: .
J: TRBJ1-4
V: TRBV29-1
size: .
CDR3: CSVEITGKLFF
DNA: TGCAGCGTTGAGATAACAGGGAAACTGTTTTTT

D: TRBD1
J: TRBJ2-3
V: TRBV10-3
size: .
CDR3: CAISEEGAGLDTQYF
DNA: TGTGCCATCAGTGAGGAGGGGGCAGGTCTAGATACGCAGTATTTT

D: .
J: TRBJ1-5
V: TRBV4-1
size: .
CDR3: CASSQDLFSDQPQHF
DNA: TGCGCCAGCAGCCAAGATCTGTTCAGCGATCAGCCCCAGCATTTT

D: TRBD2
J: TRBJ2-3
V: TRBV28
size: .
CDR3: CASSLWRGSSDTQYF
DNA: TGTGCCAGCAGTTTGTGGCGCGGGAGCTCAGATACGCAGTATTTT

D: TRBD2
J: TRBJ2-7
V: TRBV7-6
size: .
CDR3: CASSLGTSGVIYEQYF
DNA: TGTGCCAGCAGCTTAGGGACTAGCGGGGTTATCTACGAGCAGTACTTC

D: .
J: TRBJ2-5
V: TRBV5-1
size: .
CDR3: CASGHSSRTQYF
DNA: TGCGCCAGCGGTCACAGCTCGCGGACCCAGTACTTC

D: .
J: TRBJ2-5
V: TRBV20-1
size: .
CDR3: CSAKGGETQYF
DNA: TGCAGTGCTAAAGGGGGTGAGACCCAGTACTTC

D: .
J: TRBJ2-5
V: TRBV11-2
size: .
CDR3: CASSLYGSPQETQYF
DNA: TGTGCCAGCAGCTTGTACGGGAGCCCCCAAGAGACCCAGTACTTC

D: .
J: TRBJ2-7
V: TRBV10-1
size: .
CDR3: CASSGTPGVEQYF
DNA: TGCGCCAGCAGCGGTACGCCGGGGGTCGAGCAGTACTTC

D: TRBD2
J: TRBJ2-4
V: TRBV27
size: once
CDR3: CASIRGLAGDKGKNIQYF
DNA: TGTGCCAGCATTAGAGGGCTAGCGGGAGATAAGGGGAAAAACATTCAGTACTTC

D: TRBD1
J: TRBJ2-5
V: TRBV2
size: .
CDR3: CASSPTGATETQYF
DNA: TGTGCCAGCAGCCCGACAGGGGCAACCGAGACCCAGTACTTC

D: .
J: TRBJ1-1
V: TRBV5-6
size: .
CDR3: CASGLGQTLREAFF
DNA: TGTGCCAGCGGCCTAGGACAGACCCTCCGGGAAGCTTTCTTT

D: .
J: TRBJ1-2
V: TRBV30
size: .
CDR3: CAWSRRIIDGYTF
DNA: TGTGCCTGGAGTCGGAGGATTATTGATGGCTACACCTTC

D: .
J: TRBJ2-7
V: TRBV5-1
size: .
CDR3: CASSLVGSQIEQYF
DNA: TGCGCCAGCAGCTTGGTGGGGTCTCAAATCGAGCAGTACTTC

D: .
J: TRBJ1-5
V: TRBV19
size: once
CDR3: CASSIVWGQPQHF
DNA: TGTGCCAGTAGTATAGTGTGGGGTCAGCCCCAGCATTTT

D: .
J: TRBJ2-3
V: TRBV5-4
size: .
CDR3: CASSLSYTTDTQYF
DNA: TGTGCCAGCAGCCTTTCCTATACCACAGATACGCAGTATTTT

D: .
J: TRBJ1-2
V: TRBV6-6
size: .
CDR3: CASSYSQGRYGYTF
DNA: TGTGCCAGCAGTTATTCTCAGGGGCGCTATGGCTACACCTTC

D: .
J: TRBJ1-1
V: TRBV7-9
size: .
CDR3: CASSQRSGDTEAFF
DNA: TGTGCCAGCAGCCAACGATCGGGGGACACTGAAGCTTTCTTT

D: .
J: TRBJ2-4
V: TRBV28
size: .
CDR3: CASSLAEIAKNIQYF
DNA: TGTGCCAGCAGCTTAGCGGAGATAGCCAAAAACATTCAGTACTTC

D: .
J: TRBJ2-1
V: TRBV7-6
size: .
CDR3: CASSGSGYDEQFF
DNA: TGTGCCAGCAGCGGATCAGGGTACGATGAGCAGTTCTTC

D: TRBD1
J: TRBJ1-5
V: TRBV2
size: few
CDR3: CASVRDSYQPQHF
DNA: TGTGCCAGCGTCCGGGACAGCTATCAGCCCCAGCATTTT

D: TRBD1
J: TRBJ1-2
V: TRBV29-1
size: .
CDR3: CSVDLAGGAFGYTF
DNA: TGCAGCGTTGACTTAGCAGGGGGCGCGTTTGGCTACACCTTC

D: TRBD1
J: TRBJ2-1
V: TRBV6-5
size: .
CDR3: CASSVFRDSNEQFF
DNA: TGTGCCAGCTCGGTATTCCGGGACAGCAATGAGCAGTTCTTC

D: TRBD1
J: TRBJ2-7
V: TRBV28
size: .
CDR3: CASTAGQGTWNF
DNA: TGTGCCAGCACCGCGGGACAGGGAACCTGGAACTTC

D: TRBD1
J: TRBJ1-2
V: TRBV7-9
size: .
CDR3: CASSKGQGRYGYTF
DNA: TGTGCCAGCAGTAAGGGACAGGGGAGGTATGGCTACACCTTC

D: .
J: TRBJ2-2
V: TRBV5-4
size: few
CDR3: CASSLGSDTGELFF
DNA: TGTGCCAGCAGCTTGGGTAGCGACACCGGGGAGCTGTTTTTT

D: .
J: TRBJ1-2
V: TRBV18
size: .
CDR3: CASSPEGQINYGYTF
DNA: TGTGCCAGCTCACCTGAAGGACAGATAAACTATGGCTACACCTTC

D: .
J: TRBJ2-7
V: TRBV5-1
size: .
CDR3: CASSLDGRESSYEQYF
DNA: TGCGCCAGCAGCTTGGATGGCAGGGAGAGCTCCTACGAGCAGTACTTC

D: TRBD2
J: TRBJ2-7
V: TRBV7-2
size: few
CDR3: CASSRTSGRAEQYF
DNA: TGTGCCAGCAGCCGGACTAGCGGGAGGGCCGAGCAGTACTTC

D: TRBD2
J: TRBJ2-3
V: TRBV2
size: many
CDR3: CASSSLAGSTDTQYF
DNA: TGTGCCAGCAGTTCCTTAGCGGGGAGCACAGATACGCAGTATTTT